This TCR beta chain appears in the sequencing data of a study of PD-L1 blockade in urothelial cancer. On the study more broadly: At 6 weeks and at 3 weeks (second dose) after treatment start, blood was analyzed. Blood yielded a median of approximately 140,000 T cells per sample.

Germline V gene lookup returns CDR1 SGHTA and CDR2 FQGTGA. With 4 bases clipped from V and 4 bases from J, the junction kept 9 bases outside the gene matches. This CDR3 comprises 15 residues. Assay: immunoSEQ multiplex PCR; the TCRdb copy retains only in-frame clones and omits some. This repertoire shows some 71,000 clones, around nine tenths found once; its top ten account for less than 4%. This chain connects TRBV7-3 to TRBJ2-7; 8 nucleotides agree with TRBD2. The origin of this receptor is a man aged 55 to 70 with urothelial cancer. Sequences were derived from PBMCs, sampled around atezolizumab (anti-PD-L1) treatment. The CDR3 bases are TGTGCCAGCAGCTCCTCGGGGGGGGATCAGTACGAGCAGTACTTC. Its protein product is CASSSSGGDQYEQYF.